This T cell receptor (beta chain) was found in a study of cytomegalovirus exposure and HLA in healthy donors. Whole-study findings and limits: It was reportedly the case that the classifier diagnosed cytomegalovirus status with high specificity and sensitivity. The dataset shows that most TCR sequences were rare, while some public TCRs occurred in many donors. Some TCR beta chains (roughly 150 of them) were listed as cytomegalovirus-associated.

The repertoire was sequenced with immunoSEQ multiplex PCR; TCRdb's copy has only in-frame clones and lacks some. The table includes approximately 170,000 clones, about 89% detected once. The CDR3 covers 18 residues. The trim removed 1 base at V and 4 bases at J, leaving 11 bases unmatched. CDR1 and CDR2 (germline): KGHSH, LQKENI. This clone was found a few times. What it recognizes is unknown. The sample consisted of PBMCs. The chain links TRBV18 to TRBJ2-5, with 11 bases that match TRBD2. This TCR derives from a woman aged 18-35 years in good health and CMV-seropositive. The CDR3 nucleotides read TGTGCCAGCTCACCACGACTAGCGGGGAATGGGGGAGGAGAGACCCAGTACTTC. Protein: CASSPRLAGNGGGETQYF.